A selection of T cell receptor beta chains follows, all from one sample in a study of Ad26.COV2.S vaccination and SARS-CoV-2 variants. Generated by immunoSEQ multiplex PCR, the TCRdb table keeps only in-frame clones and is missing some. Among about 680,000 clones listed, more than 80% were seen once. This specimen consisted of peripheral blood, obtained in a trial of Ad26.COV2.S vaccine versus placebo. These receptors came from a person between 18 and 65 years old who received the Ad26.COV2.S COVID-19 vaccine or a placebo. Both conserved end residues are part of each CDR3. The order of the fields is V gene, D gene, J gene, clone size, CDR3 protein, CDR3 DNA. D genes are given only for firm matches. Not all rows give a size; the values are once, few, many and, for expanded clones, a class.

TRBV30	-	TRBJ1-5	once	CAWRMPGGSNQPQHF	TGTGCCTGGAGAATGCCAGGTGGTAGCAATCAGCCCCAGCATTTT
TRBV11-2	-	TRBJ1-2	-	CASSLEVQGGYTF	TGTGCCAGCAGCTTAGAAGTGCAAGGAGGCTACACCTTC
TRBV3-1/TRBV3-2	TRBD2	TRBJ2-5	-	CASSQGGGTRLYF	TGTGCCAGCAGCCAAGGGGGCGGGACTAGGCTGTACTTC
TRBV5-1	-	TRBJ1-2	once	CASSLASNYGYTF	TGCGCCAGCAGCTTGGCCTCCAACTATGGCTACACCTTC
TRBV7-9	-	TRBJ2-1	-	CASSLDRHEQFF	TGTGCCAGCAGCTTAGATAGACATGAGCAGTTCTTC
TRBV30	-	TRBJ1-5	-	CAWSVKQGGQPQHF	TGTGCCTGGAGTGTGAAACAGGGCGGCCAGCCCCAGCATTTT
TRBV6-5	-	TRBJ1-2	-	CASSISTGSLGGYTF	TGTGCCAGCAGTATCTCCACAGGGAGTTTAGGGGGCTACACCTTC
TRBV10-3	TRBD1	TRBJ1-4	-	CASKGTDGEKLFF	TGTGCCTCCAAAGGGACAGACGGGGAAAAACTGTTTTTT
TRBV19	-	TRBJ2-7	-	CASSILGGPSYEQYF	TGTGCCAGTAGTATCCTGGGGGGGCCGTCCTACGAGCAGTACTTC
TRBV30	-	TRBJ2-5	-	CAWSWAPQETQYF	TGTGCCTGGAGTTGGGCGCCTCAAGAGACCCAGTACTTC
TRBV20-1	-	TRBJ2-3	once	CSAGGGTDTQYF	TGCAGTGCTGGTGGGGGCACAGATACGCAGTATTTT
TRBV6-4	TRBD1	TRBJ2-6	once	CASSVGDSSGANVLTF	TGTGCCAGCAGCGTGGGGGACAGCTCTGGGGCCAACGTCCTGACTTTC
TRBV5-1	-	TRBJ2-5	once	CASSFHQETQYF	TGCGCCAGCAGCTTTCACCAAGAGACCCAGTACTTC
TRBV30	TRBD1	TRBJ1-5	-	CAWTPQQGVWPQHF	TGTGCCTGGACCCCTCAACAGGGGGTATGGCCCCAGCATTTT
TRBV9	-	TRBJ1-4	-	CASSVGPMINEKLFF	TGTGCCAGCAGCGTAGGACCGATGATTAATGAAAAACTGTTTTTT
TRBV28	-	TRBJ1-5	once	CASSEATTRNQPQHF	TGTGCCAGCAGTGAGGCCACTACTCGGAATCAGCCCCAGCATTTT
TRBV24-1	-	TRBJ1-4	-	CATSDPSLNEKLFF	TGTGCCACCAGTGACCCCAGTCTAAATGAAAAACTGTTTTTT
TRBV6-5	TRBD1	TRBJ1-3	few	CASSFRGPGNTIYF	TGTGCCAGCAGTTTCAGGGGGCCAGGAAACACCATATATTTT
TRBV12-3/TRBV12-4	-	TRBJ2-7	-	CASSRLVYHEQYF	TGTGCCAGCAGCCGACTAGTTTACCACGAGCAGTACTTC
TRBV6-5	-	TRBJ1-6	-	CASRVGRDSPLHF	TGTGCCAGCAGGGTGGGGCGCGATTCACCCCTCCACTTT
TRBV24-1	-	TRBJ2-5	-	CATSQPPGYDPEATLETQYF	TGTGCCACCAGTCAACCGCCTGGTTATGACCCAGAGGCAACATTGGAGACCCAGTACTTC
TRBV2	-	TRBJ1-1	-	CASSGANTEAFF	TGTGCCAGCAGTGGGGCGAACACTGAAGCTTTCTTT
TRBV3-1/TRBV3-2	TRBD2	TRBJ2-5	-	CASSPGPLAGQETQYF	TGTGCCAGCAGCCCAGGCCCACTAGCGGGGCAAGAGACCCAGTACTTC
TRBV7-8	TRBD1	TRBJ2-7	once	CASSELGWDRAYYEQYF	TGTGCCAGCAGTGAACTAGGGTGGGACAGGGCCTACTACGAGCAGTACTTC
TRBV6-6	-	TRBJ1-1	-	CASKETGEAFF	TGTGCCAGCAAGGAGACGGGAGAAGCTTTCTTT
TRBV10-3	-	TRBJ2-4	-	CATRQVEGNIQYF	TGTGCCACTCGACAGGTGGAGGGAAACATTCAGTACTTC
TRBV2	-	TRBJ1-6	-	CASSPTSNWNSPLHF	TGTGCCAGCAGCCCAACATCCAACTGGAATTCACCCCTCCACTTT
TRBV5-1	-	TRBJ1-4	-	CASSFNQVATNEKLFF	TGCGCCAGCAGCTTCAACCAGGTAGCAACTAATGAAAAACTGTTTTTT
TRBV7-9	TRBD1	TRBJ2-7	-	CASSLVGSRQGSTYEQYF	TGTGCCAGCAGCTTAGTAGGCTCCAGACAGGGGTCTACCTACGAGCAGTACTTC
TRBV18	-	TRBJ2-7	once	CASSPSLTYEQYF	TGTGCCAGCTCACCAAGCCTGACCTACGAGCAGTACTTC
TRBV2	-	TRBJ1-4	-	CASRGSLNEKLFF	TGTGCCAGCAGGGGCAGCCTTAATGAAAAACTGTTTTTT
TRBV27	-	TRBJ2-4	-	CASSFRLAKNIQYF	TGTGCCAGCAGTTTTCGACTAGCCAAAAACATTCAGTACTTC
TRBV5-1	-	TRBJ2-2	-	CASSDQGGDTGELFF	TGCGCCAGCAGCGACCAGGGTGGGGACACCGGGGAGCTGTTTTTT
TRBV7-2	-	TRBJ2-7	-	CASSFTDRAYEQYF	TGTGCCAGCAGCTTTACAGACAGAGCCTACGAGCAGTACTTC
TRBV2	-	TRBJ1-2	-	CASSPRVSGGVGYTF	TGTGCCAGCAGCCCCAGGGTTTCCGGAGGGGTTGGCTACACCTTC
TRBV5-1	-	TRBJ1-1	-	CASRVATEAFF	TGCGCCAGCAGGGTCGCCACTGAAGCTTTCTTT
TRBV7-2	-	TRBJ1-1	-	CASSLAPPSPEAFF	TGTGCCAGCAGCTTAGCGCCTCCCTCCCCTGAAGCTTTCTTT
TRBV9	-	TRBJ2-1	-	CASSRGTGLGEQFF	TGTGCCAGCAGCCGAGGAACAGGGTTGGGTGAGCAGTTCTTC
TRBV30	-	TRBJ2-3	-	CAWRRAGSRDTQYF	TGTGCCTGGAGACGGGCAGGGAGTAGAGATACGCAGTATTTT
TRBV2	-	TRBJ2-1	-	CASKRLLLDEQFF	TGTGCCAGCAAAAGGCTACTACTGGATGAGCAGTTCTTC
TRBV5-6	-	TRBJ2-7	-	CASSYVPYEQYF	TGTGCCAGCAGCTACGTCCCCTACGAGCAGTACTTC
TRBV29-1	-	TRBJ2-7	once	CSVEAGVDEQYF	TGCAGCGTTGAAGCGGGAGTAGACGAGCAGTACTTC
TRBV19	TRBD1	TRBJ2-1	-	CASSMDRGDEQFF	TGTGCCAGTAGTATGGACAGGGGAGATGAGCAGTTCTTC
TRBV19	-	TRBJ1-4	-	CASSIEEGYHEKLFF	TGTGCCAGTAGTATAGAGGAGGGGTACCATGAAAAACTGTTTTTT
TRBV4-1	TRBD1	TRBJ1-1	once	CASSQDLHRGNSVAEAFF	TGCGCCAGCAGCCAAGATCTCCACAGGGGGAACTCCGTCGCTGAAGCTTTCTTT
TRBV27	TRBD2	TRBJ2-1	-	CASSFGTPSGGYNEQFF	TGTGCCAGCAGTTTCGGGACTCCTAGCGGGGGGTACAATGAGCAGTTCTTC